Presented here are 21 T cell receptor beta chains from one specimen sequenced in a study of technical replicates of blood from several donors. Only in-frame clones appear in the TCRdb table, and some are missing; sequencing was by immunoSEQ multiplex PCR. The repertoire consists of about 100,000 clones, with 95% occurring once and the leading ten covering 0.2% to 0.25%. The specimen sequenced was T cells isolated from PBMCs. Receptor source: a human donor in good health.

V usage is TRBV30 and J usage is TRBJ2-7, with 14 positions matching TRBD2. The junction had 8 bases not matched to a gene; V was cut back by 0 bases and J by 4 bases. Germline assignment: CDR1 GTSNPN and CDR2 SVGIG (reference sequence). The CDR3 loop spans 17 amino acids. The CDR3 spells CAWSVTSGRARYYEQYF. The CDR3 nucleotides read TGTGCCTGGAGTGTGACTAGCGGGAGGGCCCGGTATTACGAGCAGTACTTC.

The CDR3 sequence is CAISESIGQGGKETQYF. CDR3 nucleotides: TGTGCCATCAGTGAGTCAATAGGACAGGGGGGGAAAGAGACCCAGTACTTC. The chain has TRBV10-3 and TRBJ2-5, with TRBD1 matching over 10 bases. CDR1 is ENHRY, CDR2 SYGVKD, per germline. The junction had 7 bases not matched to a gene; V was cut back by 0 bases and J by 3 bases. The CDR3 loop spans 17 amino acids.

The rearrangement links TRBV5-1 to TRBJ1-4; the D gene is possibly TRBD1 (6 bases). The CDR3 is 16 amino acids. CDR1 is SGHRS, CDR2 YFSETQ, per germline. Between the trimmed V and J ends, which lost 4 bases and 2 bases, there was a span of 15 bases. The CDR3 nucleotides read TGCGCCAGCAGCAGAAGTACAGGGACCACTAATGAAAAACTGTTTTTT. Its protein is CASSRSTGTTNEKLFF.

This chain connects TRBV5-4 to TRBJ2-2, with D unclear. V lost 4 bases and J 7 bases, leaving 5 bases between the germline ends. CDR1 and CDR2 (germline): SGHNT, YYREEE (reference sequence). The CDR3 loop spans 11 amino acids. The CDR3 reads CASSVDGELFF. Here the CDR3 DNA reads TGTGCCAGCAGCGTAGACGGGGAGCTGTTTTTT.

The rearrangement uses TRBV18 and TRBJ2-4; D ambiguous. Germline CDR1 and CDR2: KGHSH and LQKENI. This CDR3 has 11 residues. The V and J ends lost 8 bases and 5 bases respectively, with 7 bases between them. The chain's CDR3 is CASRLENIQYF. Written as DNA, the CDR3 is TGTGCCAGCCGCTTAGAAAACATTCAGTACTTC.

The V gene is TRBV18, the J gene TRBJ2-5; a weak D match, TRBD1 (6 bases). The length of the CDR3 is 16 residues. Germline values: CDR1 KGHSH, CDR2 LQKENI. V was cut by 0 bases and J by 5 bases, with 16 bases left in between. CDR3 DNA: TGTGCCAGCTCACCACCGCGACAGGTTGGTCGGGAGACCCAGTACTTC. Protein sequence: CASSPPRQVGRETQYF.

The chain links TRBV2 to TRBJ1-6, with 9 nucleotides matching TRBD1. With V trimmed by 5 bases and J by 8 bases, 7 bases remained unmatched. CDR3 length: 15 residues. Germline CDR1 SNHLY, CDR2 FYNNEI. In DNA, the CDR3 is TGTGCCAGCAGTCGGGACAGGGAGGGCGATTCACCCCTCCACTTT. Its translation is CASSRDREGDSPLHF.

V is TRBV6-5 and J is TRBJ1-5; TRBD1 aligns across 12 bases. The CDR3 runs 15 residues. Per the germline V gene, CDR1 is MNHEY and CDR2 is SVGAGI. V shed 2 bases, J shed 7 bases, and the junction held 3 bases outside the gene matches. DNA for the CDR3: TGTGCCAGCAGTTACGGGACAGGGGGCGAACAGCCCCAGCATTTT. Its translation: CASSYGTGGEQPQHF.

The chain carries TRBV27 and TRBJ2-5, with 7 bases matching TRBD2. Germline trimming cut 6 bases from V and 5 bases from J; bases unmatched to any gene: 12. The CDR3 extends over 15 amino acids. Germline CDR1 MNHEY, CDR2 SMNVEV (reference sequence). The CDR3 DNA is TGTGCCAGCAGCCCTGGGAGGGTTACTCTTGAGACCCAGTACTTC. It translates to CASSPGRVTLETQYF.

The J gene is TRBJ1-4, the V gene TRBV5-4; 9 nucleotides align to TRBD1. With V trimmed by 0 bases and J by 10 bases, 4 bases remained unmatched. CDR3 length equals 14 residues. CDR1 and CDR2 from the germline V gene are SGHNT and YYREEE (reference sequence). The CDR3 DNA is TGTGCCAGCAGCTTGGGGGGACAGGGTGGAAAACTGTTTTTT. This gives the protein CASSLGGQGGKLFF.

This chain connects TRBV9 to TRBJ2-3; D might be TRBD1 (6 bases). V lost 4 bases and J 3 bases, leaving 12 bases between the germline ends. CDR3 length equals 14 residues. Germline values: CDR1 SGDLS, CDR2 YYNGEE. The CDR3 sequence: CASSPPGTTDTQYF. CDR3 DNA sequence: TGTGCCAGCAGCCCCCCCGGGACAACAGATACGCAGTATTTT.

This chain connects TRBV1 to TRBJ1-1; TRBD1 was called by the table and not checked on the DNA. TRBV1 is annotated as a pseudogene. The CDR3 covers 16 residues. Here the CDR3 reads CTSSRSDRAGDTEAFF. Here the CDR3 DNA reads TGCACCAGCAGCCGAAGCGACAGGGCTGGGGACACTGAAGCTTTCTTT.

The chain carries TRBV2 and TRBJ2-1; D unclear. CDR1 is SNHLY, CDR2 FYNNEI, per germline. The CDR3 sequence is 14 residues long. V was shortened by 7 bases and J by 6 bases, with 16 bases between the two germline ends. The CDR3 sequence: CASMGDSWANEQFF. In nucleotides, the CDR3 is TGTGCCAGCATGGGTGATTCCTGGGCCAATGAGCAGTTCTTC.

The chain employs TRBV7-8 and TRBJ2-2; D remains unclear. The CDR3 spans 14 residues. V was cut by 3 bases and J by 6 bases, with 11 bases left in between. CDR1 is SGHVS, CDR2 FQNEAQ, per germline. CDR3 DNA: TGTGCCAGCAGCTTGGGTAGGAGCCCCGGGGAGCTGTTTTTT. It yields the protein CASSLGRSPGELFF.

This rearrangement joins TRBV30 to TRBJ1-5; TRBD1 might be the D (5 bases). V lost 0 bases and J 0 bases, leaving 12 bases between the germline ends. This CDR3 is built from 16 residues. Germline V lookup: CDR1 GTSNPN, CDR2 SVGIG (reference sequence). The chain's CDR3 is CAWSVRGLSSNQPQHF. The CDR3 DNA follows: TGTGCCTGGAGTGTAAGGGGTCTGAGTAGCAATCAGCCCCAGCATTTT. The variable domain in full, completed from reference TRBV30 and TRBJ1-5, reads SQTIHQWPATLVQPVGSPLSLECTVEGTSNPNLYWYRQAAGRGLQLLFYSVGIGQISSEVPQNLSASRPQDRQFILSSKKLLLSDSGFYLCAWSVRGLSSNQPQHFGDGTRLSIL.

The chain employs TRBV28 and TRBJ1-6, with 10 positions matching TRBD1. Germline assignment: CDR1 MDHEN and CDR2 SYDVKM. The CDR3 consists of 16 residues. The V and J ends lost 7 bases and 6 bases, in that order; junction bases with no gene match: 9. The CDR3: CASTPDRGLLNSPLHF. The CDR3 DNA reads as TGTGCCAGCACCCCTGACAGGGGGCTTCTTAATTCACCCCTCCACTTT.

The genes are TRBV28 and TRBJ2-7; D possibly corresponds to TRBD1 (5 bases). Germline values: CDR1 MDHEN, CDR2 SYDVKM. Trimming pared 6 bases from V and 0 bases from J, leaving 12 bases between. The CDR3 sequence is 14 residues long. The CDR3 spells CASRDSQASYEQYF. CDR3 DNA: TGTGCCAGCAGAGACAGTCAAGCCTCCTACGAGCAGTACTTC.

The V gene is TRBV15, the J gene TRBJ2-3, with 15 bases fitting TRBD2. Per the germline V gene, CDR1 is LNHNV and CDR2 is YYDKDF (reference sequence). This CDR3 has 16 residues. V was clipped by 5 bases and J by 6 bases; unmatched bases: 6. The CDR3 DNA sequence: TGTGCCACCAGCGGGACTAGCGGGAGGCCTTCCGATACGCAGTATTTT. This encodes CATSGTSGRPSDTQYF.

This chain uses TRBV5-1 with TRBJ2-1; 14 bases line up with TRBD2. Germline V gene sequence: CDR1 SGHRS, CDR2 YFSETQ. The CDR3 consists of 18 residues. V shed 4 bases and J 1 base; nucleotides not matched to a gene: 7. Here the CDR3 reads CASSPGLAGVSSYNEQFF. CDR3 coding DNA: TGCGCCAGCAGCCCGGGACTAGCGGGAGTCAGTTCCTACAATGAGCAGTTCTTC.

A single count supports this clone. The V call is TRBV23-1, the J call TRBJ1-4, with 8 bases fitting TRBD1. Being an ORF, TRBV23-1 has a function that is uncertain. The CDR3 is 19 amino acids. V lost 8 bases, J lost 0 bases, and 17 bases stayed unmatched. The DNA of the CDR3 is TGCGCCAGCGCAGGACAGGGAAGTTTCACCCGAGCAACTAATGAAAAACTGTTTTTT. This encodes CASAGQGSFTRATNEKLFF.

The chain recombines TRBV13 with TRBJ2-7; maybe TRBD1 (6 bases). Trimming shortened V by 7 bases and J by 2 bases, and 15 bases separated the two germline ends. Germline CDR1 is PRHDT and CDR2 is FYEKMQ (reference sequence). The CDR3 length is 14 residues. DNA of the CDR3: TGTGCCAGCACCGACAGGTTCGAAGCCTACGAGCAGTACTTC. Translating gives CASTDRFEAYEQYF.